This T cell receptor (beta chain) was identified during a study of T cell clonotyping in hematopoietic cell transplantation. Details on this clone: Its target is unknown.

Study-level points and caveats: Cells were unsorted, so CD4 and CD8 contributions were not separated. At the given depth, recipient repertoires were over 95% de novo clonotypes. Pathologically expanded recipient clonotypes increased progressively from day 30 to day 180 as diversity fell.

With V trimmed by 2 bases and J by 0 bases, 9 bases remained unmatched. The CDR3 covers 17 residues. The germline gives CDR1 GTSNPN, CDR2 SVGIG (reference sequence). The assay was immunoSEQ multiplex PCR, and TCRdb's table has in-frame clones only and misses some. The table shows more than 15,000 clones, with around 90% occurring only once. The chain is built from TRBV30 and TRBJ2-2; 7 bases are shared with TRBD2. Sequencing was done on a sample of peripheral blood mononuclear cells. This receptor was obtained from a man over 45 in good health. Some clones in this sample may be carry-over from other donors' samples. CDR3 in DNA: TGTGCCTGGAGTTTATCGGGGGGAGGGGCGAACACCGGGGAGCTGTTTTTT. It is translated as CAWSLSGGGANTGELFF.